Listed below are T cell receptor beta chains from one sample, sequenced in a study of blood T cells in healthy people across ages. TCRdb re-analysed the 5' RACE reads in MiXCR, keeping a single row per CDR3 protein. This sample yields 1,500,000 or so distinct CDR3 sequences, of which 42% are seen a single time; more than 4% belongs to the top ten. Specimen: blood. The source of these receptors is a woman aged 18-29 years in good health. Both conserved end residues are part of each CDR3. The D gene is left open where the match is weak. Clone sizes are given selectively: once, few, many, or a class where the clone is expanded.

D gene: .; J gene: TRBJ1-4; V gene: TRBV12-3/TRBV12-4; clone size: few; CDR3 protein: CSSSFITRNEKLFF; CDR3 DNA: TGTTCCAGCAGTTTCATAACAAGGAATGAAAAACTGTTTTTT
D gene: .; J gene: TRBJ2-7; V gene: TRBV20-1; clone size: .; CDR3 protein: CSARAPGHTYEQYF; CDR3 DNA: TGCAGTGCTAGGGCCCCGGGACACACCTACGAGCAGTACTTC
D gene: .; J gene: TRBJ1-2; V gene: TRBV20-1; clone size: .; CDR3 protein: CSAPRPGRLNYGYTF; CDR3 DNA: TGCAGTGCACCCCGACCTGGCAGGCTTAACTATGGCTACACCTTC
D gene: .; J gene: TRBJ1-5; V gene: TRBV7-2; clone size: few; CDR3 protein: CASSLNYGTDSNQPQHF; CDR3 DNA: TGTGCCAGCAGCTTAAATTACGGGACGGACAGCAATCAGCCCCAGCATTTT
D gene: .; J gene: TRBJ1-1; V gene: TRBV12-3/TRBV12-4; clone size: .; CDR3 protein: CASRSNRDGDTEAFF; CDR3 DNA: TGTGCCAGCAGGAGCAACCGGGACGGGGACACTGAAGCTTTCTTT
D gene: .; J gene: TRBJ2-7; V gene: TRBV5-1; clone size: .; CDR3 protein: CASSSMGGSNEQYF; CDR3 DNA: TGCGCCAGCAGCTCGATGGGGGGCAGCAACGAGCAGTACTTC
D gene: .; J gene: TRBJ2-4; V gene: TRBV4-1; clone size: .; CDR3 protein: CASSRGITDEQYF; CDR3 DNA: TGCGCCAGCAGCCGAGGGATAACGGATGAGCAGTACTTC
D gene: .; J gene: TRBJ2-3; V gene: TRBV9; clone size: .; CDR3 protein: CASSVGVTATDTQYF; CDR3 DNA: TGTGCCAGCAGCGTAGGTGTAACAGCCACAGATACGCAGTATTTT
D gene: TRBD2; J gene: TRBJ2-7; V gene: TRBV24-1; clone size: few; CDR3 protein: CATSDVLAGGWEQYF; CDR3 DNA: TGTGCCACCAGTGATGTCCTAGCGGGAGGTTGGGAGCAGTACTTC
D gene: .; J gene: TRBJ2-7; V gene: TRBV29-1; clone size: few; CDR3 protein: CSPQRPGGIRNEQYF; CDR3 DNA: TGCAGCCCCCAAAGGCCCGGGGGCATACGTAACGAGCAGTACTTC
D gene: .; J gene: TRBJ1-1; V gene: TRBV20-1; clone size: .; CDR3 protein: CSATAGPTNTEAFF; CDR3 DNA: TGCAGTGCTACAGCGGGACCGACAAACACTGAAGCTTTCTTT
D gene: .; J gene: TRBJ2-1; V gene: TRBV6-4; clone size: few; CDR3 protein: CASSDGLRFSYNEQFF; CDR3 DNA: TGTGCCAGCAGTGACGGTTTGAGGTTCTCCTACAATGAGCAGTTCTTC
D gene: .; J gene: TRBJ1-2; V gene: TRBV12-3/TRBV12-4; clone size: few; CDR3 protein: CASARPFMDYGYTF; CDR3 DNA: TGTGCCAGCGCCAGGCCGTTTATGGACTATGGCTACACCTTC
D gene: TRBD1; J gene: TRBJ1-2; V gene: TRBV14; clone size: many; CDR3 protein: CASSQAGGYYGYTF; CDR3 DNA: TGTGCCAGCAGCCAAGCAGGGGGCTACTATGGCTACACCTTC
D gene: .; J gene: TRBJ1-2; V gene: TRBV4-1; clone size: .; CDR3 protein: CASSQGSTPNYGYTF; CDR3 DNA: TGCGCCAGCAGCCAAGGTTCAACTCCTAACTATGGCTACACCTTC
D gene: .; J gene: TRBJ2-1; V gene: TRBV7-7; clone size: .; CDR3 protein: CASSSNLGRHEQFF; CDR3 DNA: TGTGCTAGCAGCTCCAACTTAGGGCGTCATGAGCAGTTCTTC
D gene: .; J gene: TRBJ1-1; V gene: TRBV9; clone size: .; CDR3 protein: CASSPWASEAFF; CDR3 DNA: TGTGCCAGCAGCCCCTGGGCGTCTGAAGCTTTCTTT
D gene: TRBD1; J gene: TRBJ2-3; V gene: TRBV7-2; clone size: .; CDR3 protein: CASSTYRGQDTQYF; CDR3 DNA: TGTGCCAGCAGCACTTACAGGGGTCAAGATACGCAGTATTTT
D gene: TRBD1; J gene: TRBJ1-1; V gene: TRBV20-1; clone size: .; CDR3 protein: CSARDPRTGMVGNTEAFF; CDR3 DNA: TGCAGTGCTAGAGATCCCAGGACAGGGATGGTCGGGAACACTGAAGCTTTCTTT
D gene: .; J gene: TRBJ1-5; V gene: TRBV19; clone size: many; CDR3 protein: CASSISNQPQHF; CDR3 DNA: TGTGCCAGTAGTATCAGCAATCAGCCCCAGCATTTT
D gene: .; J gene: TRBJ2-2; V gene: TRBV7-9; clone size: .; CDR3 protein: CASSVTGFNTGDLFF; CDR3 DNA: TGTGCCAGCAGCGTTACAGGGTTTAACACCGGGGATCTGTTTTTT
D gene: TRBD2; J gene: TRBJ2-5; V gene: TRBV6-5; clone size: few; CDR3 protein: CASKGGVVETQYF; CDR3 DNA: TGTGCCAGCAAGGGAGGGGTCGTAGAGACCCAGTACTTC
D gene: .; J gene: TRBJ1-2; V gene: TRBV10-3; clone size: few; CDR3 protein: CAISADRGYTF; CDR3 DNA: TGTGCCATCAGTGCCGATAGGGGCTACACCTTC
D gene: TRBD1; J gene: TRBJ1-1; V gene: TRBV6-5; clone size: .; CDR3 protein: CASRRQGADGTEAFF; CDR3 DNA: TGTGCCAGCAGGCGACAGGGGGCGGATGGCACTGAAGCTTTCTTT
D gene: .; J gene: TRBJ2-3; V gene: TRBV6-5; clone size: few; CDR3 protein: CASSQQGSGDTQYF; CDR3 DNA: TGTGCCAGCAGTCAACAGGGCTCGGGAGATACGCAGTATTTT
D gene: .; J gene: TRBJ1-1; V gene: TRBV24-1; clone size: once; CDR3 protein: CATSESMNTEAFF; CDR3 DNA: TGTGCCACCAGTGAATCGATGAACACTGAAGCTTTCTTT
D gene: .; J gene: TRBJ1-6; V gene: TRBV11-2; clone size: .; CDR3 protein: CASSYTGWDSPLHF; CDR3 DNA: TGTGCCAGCAGCTACACAGGGTGGGATTCACCCCTCCACTTT
D gene: TRBD1; J gene: TRBJ2-2; V gene: TRBV12-3/TRBV12-4; clone size: .; CDR3 protein: CASSFRQGPGELFF; CDR3 DNA: TGTGCCAGCAGTTTCAGACAGGGCCCCGGGGAGCTGTTTTTT
D gene: TRBD2; J gene: TRBJ2-1; V gene: TRBV7-2; clone size: .; CDR3 protein: CASSLERLAGDPGNEQFF; CDR3 DNA: TGTGCCAGCAGCTTAGAGAGGTTAGCGGGAGATCCGGGAAATGAGCAGTTCTTC
D gene: TRBD2; J gene: TRBJ2-7; V gene: TRBV9; clone size: .; CDR3 protein: CASSVLAGGNEQYF; CDR3 DNA: TGTGCCAGCAGCGTATTAGCGGGCGGCAATGAGCAGTACTTC
D gene: TRBD1; J gene: TRBJ2-5; V gene: TRBV30; clone size: .; CDR3 protein: CAWSKTGVEQYF; CDR3 DNA: TGTGCCTGGAGTAAGACAGGGGTTGAGCAGTACTTC
D gene: TRBD1; J gene: TRBJ1-1; V gene: TRBV2; clone size: .; CDR3 protein: CASEGQENTEAFF; CDR3 DNA: TGTGCCAGCGAGGGACAGGAGAACACTGAAGCTTTCTTT
D gene: .; J gene: TRBJ1-2; V gene: TRBV12-3/TRBV12-4; clone size: few; CDR3 protein: CASLANYGYTF; CDR3 DNA: TGTGCCAGCCTAGCTAACTATGGCTACACCTTC